The clone carrying this T cell receptor (beta chain) was counted only a few times. Its antigen is currently unknown. A quantitative 5'-RACE method, one with molecular barcodes, was used to make TCR beta libraries. Each CDR3 protein gets one entry after TCRdb re-called the 5' RACE reads with MiXCR. In the table there are 120,000 to 150,000 distinct CDR3 sequences, 8% to 9% of which are singletons. The record originates from a study of CD8 T cells in ankylosing spondylitis. Findings of the study overall: There was reportedly significant enrichment of clones that were disease-linked in matched ankylosing spondylitis synovial fluid.

The CDR3 loop spans 13 amino acids. V lost 4 bases and J lost 5; bases outside the gene matches: 4. Germline CDR1 reads GTSNPN; CDR2 reads SVGIG (reference sequence). Sequencing was done on a sample of synovial fluid, either unsorted or a sorted T cell fraction (not recorded which). This sequence joins TRBV30 and TRBJ1-4, with TRBD1 matching 7 bases. This TCR was sampled from a male donor with ankylosing spondylitis. The CDR3 nucleotides read TGTGCCTGGACCGGGACAGCGAATGAAAAACTGTTTTTT. This translates into CAWTGTANEKLFF.